This T cell receptor (beta chain) was sequenced in a study of breast tumors, draining lymph nodes, adjacent tissues. Overall study findings and caveats: Tumors had less TCR diversity than lymph nodes, more than nontumor tissue.

The germline CDR1 and CDR2 sequences are SGHRS and YFSETQ. The V end lost 4 bases, the J end lost 0 bases, and 8 bases lay between the germline ends. This CDR3 has 14 residues. Breast cancer patients provided tissue from their axillary draining lymph nodes. TCRdb reanalysed the multiplex PCR reads using MiXCR and keeps one entry per CDR3 protein. This repertoire shows around 140,000 distinct CDR3 sequences, about 30% found once; its top ten account for under 2.5%. This clonotype was counted at least ten times. Its antigen remains unidentified. The sample was axillary lymph node tissue. The sequence was collected from a female donor with breast cancer. Some clones in this sample may be carry-over from other donors' samples. This sequence joins TRBV5-1 and TRBJ1-3, with no clear D. The CDR3 sequence is CASSIEASGNTIYF. The CDR3 DNA sequence: TGCGCCAGCAGCATAGAGGCCTCTGGAAACACCATATATTTT.